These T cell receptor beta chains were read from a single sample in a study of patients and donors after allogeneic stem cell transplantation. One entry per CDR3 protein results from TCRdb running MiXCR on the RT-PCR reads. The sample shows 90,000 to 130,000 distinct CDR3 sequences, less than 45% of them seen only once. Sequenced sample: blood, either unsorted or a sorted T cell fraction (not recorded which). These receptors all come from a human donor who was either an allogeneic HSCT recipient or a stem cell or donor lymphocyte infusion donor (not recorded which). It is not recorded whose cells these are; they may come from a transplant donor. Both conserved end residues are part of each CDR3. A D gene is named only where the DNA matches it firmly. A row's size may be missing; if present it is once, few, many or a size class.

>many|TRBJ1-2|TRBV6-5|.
TGTGCCAGCAGTTACTCTCGGGGATCCTATGGCTACACCTTC
CASSYSRGSYGYTF
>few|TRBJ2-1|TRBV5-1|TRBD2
TGCGCCAGCAGCCGGGAGCCGCGGACTAGCGGGAGCTACAATGAGCAGTTCTTC
CASSREPRTSGSYNEQFF
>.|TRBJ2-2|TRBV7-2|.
TGTGCCAGCAGCCCACAGGGTGGCACCGGGGAGCTGTTTTTT
CASSPQGGTGELFF
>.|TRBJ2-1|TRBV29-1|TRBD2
TGCAGCGTTGCTAGCGGCCCCAATGAGCAGTTCTTC
CSVASGPNEQFF
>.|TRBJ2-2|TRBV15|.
TGTGCCAGCGGGGCGGACAAGAACACCGGGGAGCTGTTTTTT
CASGADKNTGELFF
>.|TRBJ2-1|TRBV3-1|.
TGTGCCAGCGGGGGGTACAATGAGCAGTTCTTC
CASGGYNEQFF
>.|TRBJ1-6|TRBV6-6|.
TGTGCCAGCAGTAAAAAGGGGGGTTCACCCCTCCACTTT
CASSKKGGSPLHF
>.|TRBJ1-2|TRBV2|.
TGTGCCAGCAGTGTTTACCTTAACTATGGCTACACCTTC
CASSVYLNYGYTF
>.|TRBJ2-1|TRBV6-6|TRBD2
TGTGCCAGCGTGAGGGGACTAGCGGGAGTTCCGGTCAATGAGCAGTTCTTC
CASVRGLAGVPVNEQFF
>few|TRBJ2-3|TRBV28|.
TGTGCCAGCAGTTTACGATACATTTTTTCCGATACGCAGTATTTT
CASSLRYIFSDTQYF
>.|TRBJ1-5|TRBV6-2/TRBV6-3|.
TGTGCCAGCAGTTACATGGGAATTCAGCCCCAGCATTTT
CASSYMGIQPQHF
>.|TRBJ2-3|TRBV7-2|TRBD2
TGTGCCAGCAGCTTAAGAGGACTAGCGGGAGGAGATACGCAGTATTTT
CASSLRGLAGGDTQYF
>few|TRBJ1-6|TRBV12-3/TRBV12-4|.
TGTGCCAGCAGTTTCCAGGAGACCTATAATTCACCCCTCCACTTT
CASSFQETYNSPLHF
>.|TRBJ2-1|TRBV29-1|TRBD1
TGCAGCGTTGAAGATCAAGGGGGGACAGGGGGCTTTTATGAGCAGTTCTTC
CSVEDQGGTGGFYEQFF
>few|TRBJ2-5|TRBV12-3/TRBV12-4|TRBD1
TGTGCCAGCAGTTTGGGGGACAGGGTTCAAGAGACCCAGTACTTC
CASSLGDRVQETQYF
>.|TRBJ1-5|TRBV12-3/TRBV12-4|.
TGTGCCAGCAGTTTCAAGGGGGGGAATCAGCCCCAGCATTTT
CASSFKGGNQPQHF
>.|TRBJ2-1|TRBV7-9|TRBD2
TGTGCCAGCAGCTTTAGCGGGAGGGTTGAGCAGTTCTTC
CASSFSGRVEQFF
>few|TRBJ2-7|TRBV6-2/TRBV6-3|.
TGTGCCAGCACCCGCTTGGGGGGACTCAACGAGCAGTACTTC
CASTRLGGLNEQYF
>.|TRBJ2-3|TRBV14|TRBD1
TGTGCCAGCAGCCTCGACAGGGGCCATACGCAGTATTTT
CASSLDRGHTQYF
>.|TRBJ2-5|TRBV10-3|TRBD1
TGTGCCATCGGGACAGGCCAAGAGACCCAGTACTTC
CAIGTGQETQYF
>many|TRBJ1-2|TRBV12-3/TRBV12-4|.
TGTGCCAGCAGTTCTCCGAATTCCTATGGCTACACCTTC
CASSSPNSYGYTF
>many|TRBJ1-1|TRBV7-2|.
TGTGCCAGCAGCTCTTCCGGGAGCCTGAACACTGAAGCTTTCTTT
CASSSSGSLNTEAFF
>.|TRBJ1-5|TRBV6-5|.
TGTGCCAGCAGGGCAGACAGAGGAAATCAGCCCCAGCATTTT
CASRADRGNQPQHF
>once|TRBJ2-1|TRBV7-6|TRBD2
TGTGCCAGCAGCTCCATCTCCCACCAGGGACTAGGTCTGCATGAGCAGTTCTTC
CASSSISHQGLGLHEQFF
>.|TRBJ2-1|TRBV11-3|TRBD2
TGTGCCAGCAGCTTTAGACTAGCGGGAGCCAATGAGCAGTTCTTC
CASSFRLAGANEQFF
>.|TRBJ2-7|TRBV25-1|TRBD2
TGTGCCAGCAGTGAACTAGCGGGACCATCCTACGAGCAGTACTTC
CASSELAGPSYEQYF
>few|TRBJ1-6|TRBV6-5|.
TGTGCCAGCAGTTATTCGGGACATGGAAATTCACCCCTCCACTTT
CASSYSGHGNSPLHF
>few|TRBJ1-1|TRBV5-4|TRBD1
TGTGCCAGCAGCCTAGGACAGGGGGCGTTAAACACTGAAGCTTTCTTT
CASSLGQGALNTEAFF
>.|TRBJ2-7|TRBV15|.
TGTGCCACCAGCAGAGTATACACGTCCTTGAGCTCCTACGAGCAGTACTTC
CATSRVYTSLSSYEQYF
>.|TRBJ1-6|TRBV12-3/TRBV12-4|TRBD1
TGTGCCAGCAGTCGCCGGGACAGCTATAATTCACCCCTCCACTTT
CASSRRDSYNSPLHF
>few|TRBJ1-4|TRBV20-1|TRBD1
TGCAGTGCAAAGGACAGGGTGAGCGAAAAACTGTTTTTT
CSAKDRVSEKLFF
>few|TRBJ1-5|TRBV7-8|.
TGTGCCAGCAGCTTAGCGTGGGCAGGTCCCAATCAGCCCCAGCATTTT
CASSLAWAGPNQPQHF
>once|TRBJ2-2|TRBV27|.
TGTGCCAGCAGTCCCCGGGCGCCCGTAGGGGAGCTGTTTTTT
CASSPRAPVGELFF
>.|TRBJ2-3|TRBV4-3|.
TGCGCCAGCAGCCAGGGGTTAGCCAGCACAGATACGCAGTATTTT
CASSQGLASTDTQYF
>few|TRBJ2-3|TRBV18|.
TGTGCCAGCTCACCCAGACAACTCACAGATACGCAGTATTTT
CASSPRQLTDTQYF